What follows describes a single T cell receptor beta chain. What it binds is not known. For roughly 11 days, around 99,000 sorted CD4+ cells grew with T cell-depleted PBMCs and CEF. CEF-cultured naive and memory CD4+ T cell DNA got survey-level sequencing. Data came from immunoSEQ multiplex PCR; TCRdb stores just in-frame clones and leaves some out. This sample has about 36,000 clones; about 79% occur once, and the top ten carry 6.6%. This entry belongs to a study of CD4 T cells in relation to SARS-CoV-2 and coronaviruses. Study details: ViraFEST: roughly ten-day antigen culture of PBMCs, then TCR beta CDR3 sequencing.

The germline V and J ends were trimmed by 3 bases and 6 bases, with 12 bases remaining between them. Germline V gives CDR1 LNHDA, CDR2 SQIVND (reference sequence). The CDR3 consists of 14 residues. What was sequenced was naive CD4+ T cells from PBMCs, cultured in vitro. Subset given: naive CD4+ T cells isolated by negative enrichment. The chain carries TRBV19 and TRBJ1-5; D possibly corresponds to TRBD1 (5 bases). The sequence came from an adult with COVID-19. In DNA, the CDR3 is TGTGCCAGTAGTATTCTTGGGGCGAGTCAGCCCCAGCATTTT. It specifies CASSILGASQPQHF.